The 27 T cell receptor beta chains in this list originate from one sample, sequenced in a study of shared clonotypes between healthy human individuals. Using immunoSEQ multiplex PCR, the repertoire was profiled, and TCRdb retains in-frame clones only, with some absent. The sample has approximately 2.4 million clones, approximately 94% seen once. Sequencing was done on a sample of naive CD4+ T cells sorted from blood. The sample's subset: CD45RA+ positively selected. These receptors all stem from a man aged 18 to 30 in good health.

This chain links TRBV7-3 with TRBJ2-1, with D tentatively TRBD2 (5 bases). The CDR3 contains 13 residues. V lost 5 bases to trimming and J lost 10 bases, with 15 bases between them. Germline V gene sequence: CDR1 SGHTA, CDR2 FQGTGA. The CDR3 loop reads CASSPDPGIEQFF. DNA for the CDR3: TGTGCCAGCAGCCCCGACCCGGGGATAGAGCAGTTCTTC.

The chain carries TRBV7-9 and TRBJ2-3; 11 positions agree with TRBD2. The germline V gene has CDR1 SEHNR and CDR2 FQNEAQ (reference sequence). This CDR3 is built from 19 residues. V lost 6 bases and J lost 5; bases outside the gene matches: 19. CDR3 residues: CASSFPPRGTSGSQDTQYF. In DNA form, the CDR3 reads TGTGCCAGCAGTTTCCCCCCTCGAGGAACTAGCGGGAGTCAAGATACGCAGTATTTT.

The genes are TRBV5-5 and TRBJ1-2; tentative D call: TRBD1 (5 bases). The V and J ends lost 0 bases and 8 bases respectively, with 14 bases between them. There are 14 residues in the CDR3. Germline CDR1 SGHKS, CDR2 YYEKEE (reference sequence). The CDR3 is CASSLAGQGGGYTF. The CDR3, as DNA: TGTGCCAGCAGCTTGGCAGGTCAGGGTGGCGGCTACACCTTC.

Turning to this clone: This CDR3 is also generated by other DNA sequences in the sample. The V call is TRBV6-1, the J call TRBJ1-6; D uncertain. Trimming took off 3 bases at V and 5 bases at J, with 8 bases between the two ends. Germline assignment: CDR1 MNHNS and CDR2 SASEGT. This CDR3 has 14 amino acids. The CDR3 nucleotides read TGTGCCAGCAGTGACCGGACCGATAATTCACCCCTCCACTTT. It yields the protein CASSDRTDNSPLHF.

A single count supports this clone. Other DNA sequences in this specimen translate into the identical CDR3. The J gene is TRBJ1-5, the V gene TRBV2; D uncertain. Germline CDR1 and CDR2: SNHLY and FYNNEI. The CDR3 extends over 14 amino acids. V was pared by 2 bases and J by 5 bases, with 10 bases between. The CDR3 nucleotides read TGTGCCAGCAGTGAATTGGCAGGTTATCAGCCCCAGCATTTT. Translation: CASSELAGYQPQHF. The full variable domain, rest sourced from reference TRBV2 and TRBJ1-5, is EPEVTQTPSHQVTQMGQEVILRCVPISNHLYFYWYRQILGQKVEFLVSFYNNEISEKSEIFDDQFSVERPDGSNFTLKIRSTKLEDSAMYFCASSELAGYQPQHFGDGTRLSIL.

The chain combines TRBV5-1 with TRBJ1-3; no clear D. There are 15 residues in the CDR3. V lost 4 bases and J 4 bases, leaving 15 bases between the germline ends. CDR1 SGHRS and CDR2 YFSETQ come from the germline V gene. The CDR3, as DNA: TGCGCCAGCAGCACCGACGGACTCTACGGAAACACCATATATTTT. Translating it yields CASSTDGLYGNTIYF.

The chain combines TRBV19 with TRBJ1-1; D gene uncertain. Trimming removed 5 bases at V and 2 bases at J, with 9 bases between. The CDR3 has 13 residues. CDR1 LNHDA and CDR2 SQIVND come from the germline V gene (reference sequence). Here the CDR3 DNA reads TGTGCCAGTAGTCTCCGGGTTAACACTGAAGCTTTCTTT. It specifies CASSLRVNTEAFF.

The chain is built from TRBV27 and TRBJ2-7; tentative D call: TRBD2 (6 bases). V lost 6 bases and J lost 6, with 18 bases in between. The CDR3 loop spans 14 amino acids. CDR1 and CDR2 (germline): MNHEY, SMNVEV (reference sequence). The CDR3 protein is CASRASGLAGEQYF. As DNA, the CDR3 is TGTGCCAGCAGGGCCTCGGGACTGGCAGGCGAGCAGTACTTC.

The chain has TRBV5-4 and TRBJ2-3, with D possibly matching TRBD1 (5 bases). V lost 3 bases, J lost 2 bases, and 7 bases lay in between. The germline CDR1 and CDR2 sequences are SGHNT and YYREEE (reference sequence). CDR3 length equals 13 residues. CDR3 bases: TGTGCCAGCAGCTCAGGGCCCACAGATACGCAGTATTTT. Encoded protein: CASSSGPTDTQYF.

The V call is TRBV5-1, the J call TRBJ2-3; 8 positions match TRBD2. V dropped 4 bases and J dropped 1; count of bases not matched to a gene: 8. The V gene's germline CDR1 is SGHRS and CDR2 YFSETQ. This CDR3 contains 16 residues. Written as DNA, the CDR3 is TGCGCCAGCAGCCCCCGTCCTAGCGGGCGCACAGATACGCAGTATTTT. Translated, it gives CASSPRPSGRTDTQYF.

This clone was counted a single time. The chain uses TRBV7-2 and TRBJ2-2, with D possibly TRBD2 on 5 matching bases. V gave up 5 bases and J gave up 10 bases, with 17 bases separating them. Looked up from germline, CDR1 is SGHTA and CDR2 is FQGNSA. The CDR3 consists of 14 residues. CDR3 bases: TGTGCCAGCAGCCCTCGGCTAGCTCCTCCGGAGCTGTTTTTT. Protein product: CASSPRLAPPELFF.

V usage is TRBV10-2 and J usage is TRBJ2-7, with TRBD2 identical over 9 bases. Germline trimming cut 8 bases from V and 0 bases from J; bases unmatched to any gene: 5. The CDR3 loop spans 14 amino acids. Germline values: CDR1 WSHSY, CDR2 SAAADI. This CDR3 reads CASGRLADSYEQYF. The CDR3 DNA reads TGCGCCAGCGGCAGACTAGCGGACTCCTACGAGCAGTACTTC.

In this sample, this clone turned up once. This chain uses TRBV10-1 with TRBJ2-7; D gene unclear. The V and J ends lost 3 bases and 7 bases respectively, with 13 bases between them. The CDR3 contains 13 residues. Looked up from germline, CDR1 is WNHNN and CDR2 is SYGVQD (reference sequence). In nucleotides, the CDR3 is TGCGCCAGCAGTGACCCTCGCCTTGGAGAGCAGTACTTC. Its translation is CASSDPRLGEQYF.

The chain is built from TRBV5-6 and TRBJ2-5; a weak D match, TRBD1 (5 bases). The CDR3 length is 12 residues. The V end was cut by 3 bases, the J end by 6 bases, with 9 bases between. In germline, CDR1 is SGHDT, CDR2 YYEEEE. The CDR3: CASSYDRKTQYF. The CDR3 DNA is TGTGCCAGCAGCTATGACAGAAAGACCCAGTACTTC.

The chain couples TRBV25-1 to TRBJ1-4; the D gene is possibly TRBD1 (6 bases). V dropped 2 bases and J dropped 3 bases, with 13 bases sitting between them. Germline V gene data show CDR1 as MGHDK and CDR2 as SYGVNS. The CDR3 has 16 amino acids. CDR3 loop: CASSEPRQAPNEKLFF. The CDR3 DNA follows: TGTGCCAGCAGTGAACCCCGACAGGCTCCTAATGAAAAACTGTTTTTT.

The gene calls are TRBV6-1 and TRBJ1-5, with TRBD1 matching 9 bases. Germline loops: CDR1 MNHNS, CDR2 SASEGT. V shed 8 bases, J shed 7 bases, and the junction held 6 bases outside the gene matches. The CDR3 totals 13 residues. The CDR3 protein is CASAWTGDQPQHF. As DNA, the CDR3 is TGTGCCAGCGCATGGACAGGGGACCAGCCCCAGCATTTT.

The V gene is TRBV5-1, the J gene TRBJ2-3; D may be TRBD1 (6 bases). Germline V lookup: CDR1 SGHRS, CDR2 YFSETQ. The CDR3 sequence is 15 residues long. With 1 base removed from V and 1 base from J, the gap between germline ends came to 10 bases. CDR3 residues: CASSLSQGGTDTQYF. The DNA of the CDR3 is TGCGCCAGCAGCTTGTCACAGGGCGGCACAGATACGCAGTATTTT.

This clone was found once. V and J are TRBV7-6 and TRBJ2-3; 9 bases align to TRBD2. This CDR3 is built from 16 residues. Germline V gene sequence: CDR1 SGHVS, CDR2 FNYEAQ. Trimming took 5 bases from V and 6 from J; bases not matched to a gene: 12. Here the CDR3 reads CASSGSSGSVTDTQYF. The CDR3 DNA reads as TGTGCCAGCAGCGGAAGTAGCGGGAGCGTCACGGATACGCAGTATTTT.

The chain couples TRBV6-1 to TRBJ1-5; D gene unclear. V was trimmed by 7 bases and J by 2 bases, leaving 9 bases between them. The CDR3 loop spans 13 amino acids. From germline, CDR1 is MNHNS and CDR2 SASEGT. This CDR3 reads CASTPKGNQPQHF. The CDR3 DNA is TGTGCCAGCACCCCAAAGGGCAATCAGCCCCAGCATTTT.

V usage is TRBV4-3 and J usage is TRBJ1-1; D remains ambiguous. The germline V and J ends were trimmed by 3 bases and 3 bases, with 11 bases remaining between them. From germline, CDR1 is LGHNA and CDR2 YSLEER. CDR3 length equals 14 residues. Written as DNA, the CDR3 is TGCGCCAGCAGCCAGGAGGAAGATTACACTGAAGCTTTCTTT. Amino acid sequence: CASSQEEDYTEAFF.

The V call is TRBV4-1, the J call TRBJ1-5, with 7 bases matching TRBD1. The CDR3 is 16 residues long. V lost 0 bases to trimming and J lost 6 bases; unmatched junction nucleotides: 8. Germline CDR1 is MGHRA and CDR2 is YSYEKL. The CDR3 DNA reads TGCGCCAGCAGCCAAGAGGTGCGACAGGGTATTCAGCCCCAGCATTTT. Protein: CASSQEVRQGIQPQHF.

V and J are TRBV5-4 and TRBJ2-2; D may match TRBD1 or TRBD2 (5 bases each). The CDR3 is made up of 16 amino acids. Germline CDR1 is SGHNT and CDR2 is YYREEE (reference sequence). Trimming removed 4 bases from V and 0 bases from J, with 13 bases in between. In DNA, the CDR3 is TGTGCCAGCAGCGTCCGGGACGGATCGAACACCGGGGAGCTGTTTTTT. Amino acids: CASSVRDGSNTGELFF. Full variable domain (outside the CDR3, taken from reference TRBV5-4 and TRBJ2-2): ETGVTQSPTHLIKTRGQQVTLRCSSQSGHNTVSWYQQALGQGPQFIFQYYREEENGRGNFPPRFSGLQFPNYSSELNVNALELDDSALYLCASSVRDGSNTGELFFGEGSRLTVL.

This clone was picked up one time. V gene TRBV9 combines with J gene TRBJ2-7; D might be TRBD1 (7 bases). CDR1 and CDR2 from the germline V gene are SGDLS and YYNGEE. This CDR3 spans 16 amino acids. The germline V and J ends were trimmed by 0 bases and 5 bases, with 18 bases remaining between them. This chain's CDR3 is CASSVGFQGGQDEQYF. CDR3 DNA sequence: TGTGCCAGCAGCGTAGGGTTCCAGGGGGGTCAGGACGAGCAGTACTTC.

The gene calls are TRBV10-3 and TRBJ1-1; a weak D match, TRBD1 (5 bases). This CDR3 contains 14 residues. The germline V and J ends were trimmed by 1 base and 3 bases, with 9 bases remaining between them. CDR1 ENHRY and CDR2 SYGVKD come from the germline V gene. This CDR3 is CAISEFGGHTEAFF. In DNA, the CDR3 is TGTGCCATCAGTGAGTTTGGGGGTCACACTGAAGCTTTCTTT.

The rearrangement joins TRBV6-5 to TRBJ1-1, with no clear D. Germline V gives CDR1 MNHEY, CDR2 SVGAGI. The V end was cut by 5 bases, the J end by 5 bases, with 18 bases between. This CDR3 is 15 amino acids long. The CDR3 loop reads CASSRRVIGRTEAFF. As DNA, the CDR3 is TGTGCCAGCAGTCGCCGAGTAATTGGGCGGACTGAAGCTTTCTTT.

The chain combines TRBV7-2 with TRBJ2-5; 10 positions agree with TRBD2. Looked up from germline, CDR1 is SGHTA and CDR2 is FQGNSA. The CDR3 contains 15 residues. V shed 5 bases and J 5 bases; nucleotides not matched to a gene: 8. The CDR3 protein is CASSRSGGATETQYF. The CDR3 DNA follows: TGTGCCAGCAGCCGAAGCGGGGGGGCCACGGAGACCCAGTACTTC. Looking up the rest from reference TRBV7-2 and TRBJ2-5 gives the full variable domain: GAGVSQSPSNKVTEKGKDVELRCDPISGHTALYWYRQSLGQGLEFLIYFQGNSAPDKSGLPSDRFSAERTGGSVSTLTIQRTQQEDSAVYLCASSRSGGATETQYFGPGTRLLVL.

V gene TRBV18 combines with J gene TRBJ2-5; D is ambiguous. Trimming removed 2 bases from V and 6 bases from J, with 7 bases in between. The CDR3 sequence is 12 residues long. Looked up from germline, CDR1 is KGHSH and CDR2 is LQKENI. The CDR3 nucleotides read TGTGCCAGCTCACCAGAGGTGAAGACCCAGTACTTC. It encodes CASSPEVKTQYF.